The 25 T cell receptor beta chains below come from one sample, sequenced in a study of spatial heterogeneity in lung cancer. Time point defined: blood at routine non-recurrence follow-up after resection. Via MiXCR, TCRdb re-called the 5' RACE reads, giving one row per CDR3 protein. The sample lists roughly 30,000 distinct CDR3 sequences; less than 11% were seen once. The sample consisted of PBMCs, taken at follow-up. These receptor sequences come from a female donor with early-stage non-small cell lung cancer.

This clonotype showed up just a few times. This rearrangement joins TRBV9 to TRBJ1-1; D unclear. CDR3 size: 14 residues. Germline CDR1 and CDR2: SGDLS and YYNGEE. V was shortened by 5 bases and J by 1 base, with 12 bases between the two germline ends. The CDR3 sequence is CASSQLLGNTEAFF. The CDR3 coding sequence is TGTGCCAGCAGTCAGCTTCTTGGGAACACTGAAGCTTTCTTT. Combining the CDR3 with reference TRBV9 and TRBJ1-1 gives the whole variable domain DSGVTQTPKHLITATGQRVTLRCSPRSGDLSVYWYQQSLDQGLQFLIQYYNGEERAKGNILERFSAQQFPDLHSELNLSSLELGDSALYFCASSQLLGNTEAFFGQGTRLTVV.

At least ten counts were recorded for this clonotype. V usage is TRBV29-1 and J usage is TRBJ1-1; D remains unclear. The germline gives CDR1 SQVTM, CDR2 ANQGSEA. The CDR3 contains 12 residues. V was shortened by 1 base and J by 7 bases, with 10 bases between the two germline ends. In DNA form, the CDR3 reads TGCAGCGTTGAAGGGCCTTCTAATGAAGCTTTCTTT. It specifies CSVEGPSNEAFF.

This clonotype has ten or more counts. The chain combines TRBV7-8 with TRBJ1-1; 8 bases map to TRBD1. The CDR3 loop spans 14 amino acids. Germline V gene sequence: CDR1 SGHVS, CDR2 FQNEAQ. The V and J ends lost 3 bases and 5 bases, in that order; junction bases with no gene match: 5. The CDR3 nucleotides are TGTGCCAGCAGCTTGGGGGACAGGCGGACTGAAGCTTTCTTT. Protein: CASSLGDRRTEAFF. Using reference TRBV7-8 and TRBJ1-1 for the parts outside the CDR3, the full variable domain is GAGVSQSPRYKVAKRGQDVALRCDPISGHVSLFWYQQALGQGPEFLTYFQNEAQLDKSGLPSDRFFAERPEGSVSTLKIQRTQQEDSAVYLCASSLGDRRTEAFFGQGTRLTVV.

This clonotype has only a few counts. The CDR3 reads CASSLYAGGSSTDTQYF. The CDR3 DNA reads as TGTGCCAGCAGCTTGTATGCGGGGGGGTCGAGCACAGATACGCAGTATTTT. The chain links TRBV5-5 to TRBJ2-3, with TRBD2 identical over 9 bases. Germline lookup yields CDR1 SGHKS and CDR2 YYEKEE (reference sequence). V gave up 1 base and J gave up 0 bases; unmatched junction bases: 6. The CDR3 loop spans 17 amino acids.

Sample share makes this clonotype medium-sized. The J gene is TRBJ1-6, the V gene TRBV7-9; TRBD1 is a possible D gene (5 bases). The CDR3 extends over 16 amino acids. CDR1 SEHNR and CDR2 FQNEAQ come from the germline V gene (reference sequence). V lost 4 bases and J lost 5, with 15 bases in between. CDR3 nucleotide sequence: TGTGCCAGCAGCTCATTCGGGGGTGGGGATAATTCACCCCTCCACTTT. Amino acid sequence: CASSSFGGGDNSPLHF.

This chain connects TRBV20-1 to TRBJ2-2; 15 nucleotides match TRBD2. Trimming removed 0 bases from V and 4 bases from J; junction bases left unmatched: 9. Looked up from germline, CDR1 is DFQATT and CDR2 is SNEGSKA (reference sequence). The CDR3 covers 19 residues. As DNA, the CDR3 is TGCAGTGCTAGAGATCATCAGGGACTAGCGGGGGGCGGCACCGGGGAGCTGTTTTTT. It translates to CSARDHQGLAGGGTGELFF.

This chain links TRBV9 with TRBJ2-2; D not certain. Trimming took 0 bases from V and 1 from J, leaving 7 bases between them. Germline V CDR1 and CDR2: SGDLS, YYNGEE. CDR3 length: 15 residues. CDR3 sequence: CASSVADGNTGELFF. In nucleotides, the CDR3 is TGTGCCAGCAGCGTAGCTGATGGGAACACCGGGGAGCTGTTTTTT.

This clonotype was counted a few times. V is TRBV13 and J is TRBJ2-5; 10 bases are a match to TRBD2. CDR3 length: 16 residues. V lost 3 bases, J lost 0 bases, and 4 bases stayed unmatched. Per the germline V gene, CDR1 is PRHDT and CDR2 is FYEKMQ (reference sequence). CDR3 residues: CASSFLAGGHQETQYF. In DNA, the CDR3 is TGTGCCAGCAGCTTTTTAGCGGGGGGCCACCAAGAGACCCAGTACTTC.

The chain combines TRBV19 with TRBJ2-2, with D perhaps being TRBD1 or TRBD2 (6 bases each). CDR3 length: 13 amino acids. The V end lost 1 base, the J end lost 14 bases, and 14 bases lay between the germline ends. Germline V gives CDR1 LNHDA, CDR2 SQIVND (reference sequence). The CDR3 reads CASSIGGARELFF. In nucleotides, the CDR3 is TGTGCCAGTAGTATAGGGGGGGCCCGAGAACTGTTTTTT. Full variable domain (remainder filled in from reference TRBV19 and TRBJ2-2): DGGITQSPKYLFRKEGQNVTLSCEQNLNHDAMYWYRQDPGQGLRLIYYSQIVNDFQKGDIAEGYSVSREKKESFPLTVTSAQKNPTAFYLCASSIGGARELFFGEGSRLTVL.

This clonotype showed up many times. The rearrangement joins TRBV15 to TRBJ1-2; no firm D call. The germline CDR1 and CDR2 sequences are LNHNV and YYDKDF (reference sequence). The V and J ends lost 7 bases and 6 bases respectively, with 15 bases between them. This CDR3 region has 13 residues. CDR3 in DNA: TGTGCCACCACTCCAGGACCCGAAGATGGCTACACCTTC. This encodes CATTPGPEDGYTF.

This sequence joins TRBV5-1 and TRBJ2-7; 8 positions match TRBD1. This CDR3 is built from 15 residues. Germline V gene sequence: CDR1 SGHRS, CDR2 YFSETQ. V shed 0 bases, J shed 3 bases, and the junction held 5 bases outside the gene matches. CDR3: CASSLVPDRDYEQYF. The CDR3 DNA is TGCGCCAGCAGCTTGGTCCCGGACAGGGACTACGAGCAGTACTTC.

This clonotype was seen only a few times. This sequence joins TRBV12-3 or TRBV12-4 and TRBJ2-3; 8 bases match TRBD1. CDR3 size: 16 residues. With 5 bases clipped from V and 7 bases from J, the junction kept 14 bases outside the gene matches. The CDR3 loop is CASSLPTGGRRYTQYF. The CDR3 DNA is TGTGCCAGCAGTCTCCCTACAGGGGGTCGGCGATATACGCAGTATTTT.

The chain joins TRBV20-1 to TRBJ1-1; D is undetermined. Germline V gene sequence: CDR1 DFQATT, CDR2 SNEGSKA (reference sequence). The CDR3 is 15 residues long. Between the trimmed V and J ends, which lost 3 bases and 1 base, there was a span of 15 bases. The CDR3 bases are TGCAGTGCTAGGCCCAATAGTGTGGCGAACACTGAAGCTTTCTTT. Translating it yields CSARPNSVANTEAFF.

This clonotype was detected only a few times. This chain uses TRBV27 with TRBJ2-1; D unclear. Germline values: CDR1 MNHEY, CDR2 SMNVEV (reference sequence). CDR3 length: 14 amino acids. V lost 3 bases and J 0 bases, leaving 6 bases between the germline ends. The CDR3 protein is CASSFFRSYNEQFF. CDR3 coding DNA: TGTGCCAGCAGTTTTTTCCGCTCCTACAATGAGCAGTTCTTC.

The chain joins TRBV28 to TRBJ1-4; weak D call: TRBD1 (5 bases). Germline CDR1 and CDR2: MDHEN and SYDVKM. V lost 7 bases and J 3 bases, leaving 15 bases between the germline ends. The CDR3 covers 15 residues. Written as DNA, the CDR3 is TGTGCCAGCACCTGGGGGGTCGGCTCTAATGAAAAACTGTTTTTT. It codes for CASTWGVGSNEKLFF.

In this sample, this clonotype turned up many times. This chain joins TRBV7-2 and TRBJ2-5, with D possibly matching TRBD1 (6 bases). The length of the CDR3 is 15 residues. Germline assignment: CDR1 SGHTA and CDR2 FQGNSA. The germline V and J ends were trimmed by 5 bases and 3 bases, with 16 bases remaining between them. The CDR3 DNA sequence: TGTGCCAGCAGCCCCATTCCCAGGGGAGAAGAGACCCAGTACTTC. It is translated as CASSPIPRGEETQYF.

This clonotype was observed at least ten times. The chain joins TRBV4-3 to TRBJ2-6; D possibly corresponds to TRBD2 (5 bases). Trimming left V 1 base short and J 0 bases short, with 16 bases between. The CDR3 loop spans 19 amino acids. Looked up from germline, CDR1 is LGHNA and CDR2 is YSLEER. CDR3 DNA: TGCGCCAGCAGCCAAGGATTCGGGGAAGACTACTCTGGGGCCAACGTCCTGACTTTC. Residues: CASSQGFGEDYSGANVLTF.

This clonotype was detected many times. The chain couples TRBV12-3 or TRBV12-4 to TRBJ2-5, with TRBD2 as a possible D gene (6 bases). This CDR3 region has 14 residues. V was trimmed by 5 bases and J by 0 bases, leaving 10 bases between them. CDR3 in amino acids: CASSPGTHQETQYF. The CDR3 DNA reads as TGTGCCAGCAGTCCCGGGACTCACCAAGAGACCCAGTACTTC.

As regards this clonotype: A read error may account for a junction end that differs from germline. The gene calls are TRBV29-1 and TRBJ1-4, with D perhaps TRBD1 (5 bases). CDR3 length: 14 amino acids. Germline CDR1 reads SQVTM; CDR2 reads ANQGSEA. CDR3 DNA sequence: TGCAGCGTTGGGACCGGGGCCACAAATGTAAAACTGTTTTTT. This gives the protein CSVGTGATNVKLFF.

This clonotype was picked up a small number of times. This chain links TRBV7-9 with TRBJ1-6; a possible D gene is TRBD1 (6 bases). The CDR3 extends over 16 amino acids. Deletions cut 0 bases from V and 7 bases from J, with 13 bases between. Per the germline V gene, CDR1 is SEHNR and CDR2 is FQNEAQ (reference sequence). CDR3 bases: TGTGCCAGCAGCTTAGCGACCGGAGGGGGGAATTCACCCCTCCACTTT. Translation gives CASSLATGGGNSPLHF.

A few counts support this clonotype. The chain couples TRBV5-1 to TRBJ1-1; the D is unclear. The V end lost 5 bases, the J end lost 5 bases, and 13 bases lay between the germline ends. The CDR3 runs to 13 residues. Germline lookup yields CDR1 SGHRS and CDR2 YFSETQ. CDR3 sequence (DNA): TGCGCCAGCAGGTCTTCTGATACGACTGAAGCTTTCTTT. Translated, it gives CASRSSDTTEAFF.

This clonotype was recorded a few times. This chain connects TRBV5-5 to TRBJ2-7, with D maybe TRBD1 (5 bases). This CDR3 comprises 14 residues. Trimming took off 4 bases at V and 2 bases at J, with 13 bases between the two ends. Germline values: CDR1 SGHKS, CDR2 YYEKEE (reference sequence). CDR3 nucleotide sequence: TGTGCCAGCAGCCAAATAGACAGACCCTACGAGCAGTACTTC. Encoded protein: CASSQIDRPYEQYF.

This sequence joins TRBV5-5 and TRBJ2-3; TRBD2 aligns across 9 bases. The CDR3 loop spans 15 amino acids. V lost 1 base and J lost 6; bases outside the gene matches: 6. Germline V CDR1 and CDR2: SGHKS, YYEKEE (reference sequence). CDR3 amino acids: CASSLIRGRVDTQYF. The CDR3 nucleotides read TGTGCCAGCAGCTTGATTCGCGGGAGGGTCGATACGCAGTATTTT.

This clonotype was found a few times. The junction shows a germline mismatch at one end, possibly a read error. V and J are TRBV7-2 and TRBJ1-3, with a tentative D call TRBD1 (6 bases). Germline loops: CDR1 SGHTA, CDR2 FQGNSA. There are 10 residues in the CDR3. CDR3 nucleotides: TGCCGGGGGGCTAAAAACACCATATATTTT. This codes for CRGAKNTIYF.

Many counts were recorded for this clonotype. The genes are TRBV19 and TRBJ1-5, with D hard to call. Trimming stripped 5 bases from V and 7 bases from J, with 12 bases between. The CDR3 sequence is 13 residues long. In germline, CDR1 is LNHDA, CDR2 SQIVND (reference sequence). This CDR3 reads CASSSHNGQPQHF. The CDR3 DNA sequence: TGTGCCAGTAGTTCCCACAATGGGCAGCCCCAGCATTTT.